The TCR beta chain under discussion was sequenced for a study of blood T cells in healthy people across ages. Study details: When template switching was applied, about one barcoded beta molecule was captured per two T cells.

Primers used in a second PCR of roughly 7 to 12 cycles were a sample-barcoded 5' primer and a J-beta primer mix. Using its own MiXCR run on the 5' RACE reads, TCRdb lists one record per CDR3 protein. The profile shows 750,000 to 950,000 distinct CDR3 sequences, 25% to 30% of them singletons. This clonotype was seen a few times. This sample was shared with a second study, whose subject was T cells of mothers and their children. That publication notes: Samples were obtained from a few healthy Caucasian mothers and their six children.

Sample: blood. This TCR came from a boy under 18 in good health.

This CDR3 is CASTTTGELFF. In DNA, the CDR3 is TGTGCCAGCACGACGACCGGGGAGCTGTTTTTT. This chain links TRBV7-9 with TRBJ2-2; D unresolved. The CDR3 spans 11 residues. V gave up 7 bases and J gave up 5 bases, with 5 bases separating them. Germline V lookup: CDR1 SEHNR, CDR2 FQNEAQ (reference sequence).